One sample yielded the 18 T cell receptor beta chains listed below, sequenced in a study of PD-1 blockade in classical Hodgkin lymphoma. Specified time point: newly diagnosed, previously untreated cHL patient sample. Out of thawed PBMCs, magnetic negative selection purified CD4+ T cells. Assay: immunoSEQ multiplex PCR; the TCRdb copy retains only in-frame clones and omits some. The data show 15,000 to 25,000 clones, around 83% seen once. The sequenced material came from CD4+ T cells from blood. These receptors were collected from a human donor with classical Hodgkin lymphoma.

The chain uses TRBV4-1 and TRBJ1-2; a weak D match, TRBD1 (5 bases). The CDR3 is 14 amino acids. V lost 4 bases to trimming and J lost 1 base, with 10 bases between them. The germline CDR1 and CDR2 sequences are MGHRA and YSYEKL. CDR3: CASSPTGYNYGYTF. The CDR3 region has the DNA TGCGCCAGCAGCCCCACAGGATATAACTATGGCTACACCTTC.

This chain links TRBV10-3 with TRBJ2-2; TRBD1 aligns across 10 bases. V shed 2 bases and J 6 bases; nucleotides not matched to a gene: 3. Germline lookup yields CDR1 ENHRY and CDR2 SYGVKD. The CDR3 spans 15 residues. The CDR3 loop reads CAISELGQGAGELFF. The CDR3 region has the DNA TGTGCCATCAGTGAGCTAGGACAGGGGGCCGGGGAGCTGTTTTTT.

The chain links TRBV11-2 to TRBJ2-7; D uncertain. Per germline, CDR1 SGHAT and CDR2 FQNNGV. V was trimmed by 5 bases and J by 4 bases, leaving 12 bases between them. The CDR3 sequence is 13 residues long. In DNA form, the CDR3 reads TGTGCCAGCAGCCCAGGCCCGTGGTACGAGCAGTACTTC. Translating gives CASSPGPWYEQYF.

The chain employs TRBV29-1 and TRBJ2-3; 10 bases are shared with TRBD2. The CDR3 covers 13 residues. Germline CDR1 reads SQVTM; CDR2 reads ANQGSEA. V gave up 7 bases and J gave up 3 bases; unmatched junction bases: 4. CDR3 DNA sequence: TGCAGCGAAGCTAGCGGGAGTACAGATACGCAGTATTTT. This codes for CSEASGSTDTQYF.

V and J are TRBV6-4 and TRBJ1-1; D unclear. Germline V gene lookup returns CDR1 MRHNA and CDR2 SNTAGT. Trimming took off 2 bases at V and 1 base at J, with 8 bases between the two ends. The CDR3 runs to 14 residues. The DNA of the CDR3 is TGTGCCAGCAGTGACACCAACAGGAACACTGAAGCTTTCTTT. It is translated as CASSDTNRNTEAFF.

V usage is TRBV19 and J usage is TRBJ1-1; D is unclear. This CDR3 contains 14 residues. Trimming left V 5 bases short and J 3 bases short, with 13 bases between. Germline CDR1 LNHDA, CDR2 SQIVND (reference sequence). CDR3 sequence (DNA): TGTGCCAGTAGTTCCCTCGGTGTGGACACTGAAGCTTTCTTT. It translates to CASSSLGVDTEAFF.

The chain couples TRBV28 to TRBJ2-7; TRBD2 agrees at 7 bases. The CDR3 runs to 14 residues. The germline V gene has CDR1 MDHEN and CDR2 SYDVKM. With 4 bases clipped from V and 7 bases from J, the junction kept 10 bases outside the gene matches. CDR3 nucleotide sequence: TGTGCCAGCAGTTACGGAGCGGGATTCGGGGAGCAGTACTTC. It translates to CASSYGAGFGEQYF.

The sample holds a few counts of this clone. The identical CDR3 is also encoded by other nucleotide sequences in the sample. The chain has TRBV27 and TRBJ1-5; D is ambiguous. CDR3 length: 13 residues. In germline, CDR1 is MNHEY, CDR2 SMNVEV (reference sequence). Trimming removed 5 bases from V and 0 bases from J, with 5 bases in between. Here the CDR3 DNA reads TGTGCCAGCAGTAGAGGTAGCAATCAGCCCCAGCATTTT. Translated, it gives CASSRGSNQPQHF.

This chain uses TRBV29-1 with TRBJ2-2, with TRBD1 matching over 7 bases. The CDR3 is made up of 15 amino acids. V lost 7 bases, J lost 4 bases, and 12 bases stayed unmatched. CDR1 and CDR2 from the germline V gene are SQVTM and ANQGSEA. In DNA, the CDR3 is TGCAGCGGCTTGACAGGGCCCGCCGTCACCGGGGAGCTGTTTTTT. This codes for CSGLTGPAVTGELFF.

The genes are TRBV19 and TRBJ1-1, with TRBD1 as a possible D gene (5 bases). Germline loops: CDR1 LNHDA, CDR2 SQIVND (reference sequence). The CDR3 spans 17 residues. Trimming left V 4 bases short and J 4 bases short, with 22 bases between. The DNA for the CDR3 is TGTGCCAGTAGTAATCTACTCGGGGGGTCGGGGAGCACTGAAGCTTTCTTT. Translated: CASSNLLGGSGSTEAFF.

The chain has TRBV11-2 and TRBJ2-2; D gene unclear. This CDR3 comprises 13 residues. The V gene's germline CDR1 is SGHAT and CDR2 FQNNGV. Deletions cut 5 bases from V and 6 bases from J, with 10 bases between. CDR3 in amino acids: CASSPRVAGELFF. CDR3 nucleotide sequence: TGTGCCAGCAGCCCCCGGGTTGCCGGGGAGCTGTTTTTT.

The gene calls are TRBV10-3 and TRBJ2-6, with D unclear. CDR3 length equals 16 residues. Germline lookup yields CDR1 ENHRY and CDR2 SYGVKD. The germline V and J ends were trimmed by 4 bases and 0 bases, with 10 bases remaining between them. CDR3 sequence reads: CAISGSRTSGANVLTF. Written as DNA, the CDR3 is TGTGCCATCAGTGGGTCGAGGACCTCTGGGGCCAACGTCCTGACTTTC.

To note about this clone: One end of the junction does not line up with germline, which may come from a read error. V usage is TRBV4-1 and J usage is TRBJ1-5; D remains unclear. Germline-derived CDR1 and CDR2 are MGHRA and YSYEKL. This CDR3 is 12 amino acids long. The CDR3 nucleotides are TGCGCCGGCAGCCAAGACGGCCGGCCAAAGCATTTT. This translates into CAGSQDGRPKHF.

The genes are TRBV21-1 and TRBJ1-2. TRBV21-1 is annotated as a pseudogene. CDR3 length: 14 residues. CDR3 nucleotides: TGTGCCAGCAGCCACAAAAAGTGGAGAGATGGCTACACCTTC. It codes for CASSHKKWRDGYTF.

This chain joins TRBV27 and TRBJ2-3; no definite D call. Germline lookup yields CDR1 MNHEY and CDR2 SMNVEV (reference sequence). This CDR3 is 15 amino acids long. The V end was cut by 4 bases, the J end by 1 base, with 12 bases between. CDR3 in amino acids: CASSSYHRGTDTQYF. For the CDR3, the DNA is TGTGCCAGCAGTTCCTACCACCGGGGCACAGATACGCAGTATTTT.

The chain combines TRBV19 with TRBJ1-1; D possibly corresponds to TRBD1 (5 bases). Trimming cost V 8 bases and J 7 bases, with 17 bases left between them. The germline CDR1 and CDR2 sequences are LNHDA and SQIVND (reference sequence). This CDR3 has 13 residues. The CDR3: CASGARGAREAFF. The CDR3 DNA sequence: TGTGCCAGTGGGGCGAGAGGGGCCCGTGAAGCTTTCTTT.

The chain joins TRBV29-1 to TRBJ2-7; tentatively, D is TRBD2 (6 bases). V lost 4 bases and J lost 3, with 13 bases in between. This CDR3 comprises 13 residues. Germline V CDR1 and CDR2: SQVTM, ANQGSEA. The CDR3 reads CSVVGLSNYEQYF. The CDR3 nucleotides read TGCAGCGTTGTGGGACTCTCTAACTACGAGCAGTACTTC.

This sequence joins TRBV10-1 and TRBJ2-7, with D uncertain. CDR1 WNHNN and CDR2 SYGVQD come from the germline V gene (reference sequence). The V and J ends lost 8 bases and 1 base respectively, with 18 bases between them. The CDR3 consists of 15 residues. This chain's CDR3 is CASQPPTGLSYEQYF. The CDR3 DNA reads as TGCGCCAGCCAGCCGCCGACCGGGCTTTCCTACGAGCAGTACTTC.